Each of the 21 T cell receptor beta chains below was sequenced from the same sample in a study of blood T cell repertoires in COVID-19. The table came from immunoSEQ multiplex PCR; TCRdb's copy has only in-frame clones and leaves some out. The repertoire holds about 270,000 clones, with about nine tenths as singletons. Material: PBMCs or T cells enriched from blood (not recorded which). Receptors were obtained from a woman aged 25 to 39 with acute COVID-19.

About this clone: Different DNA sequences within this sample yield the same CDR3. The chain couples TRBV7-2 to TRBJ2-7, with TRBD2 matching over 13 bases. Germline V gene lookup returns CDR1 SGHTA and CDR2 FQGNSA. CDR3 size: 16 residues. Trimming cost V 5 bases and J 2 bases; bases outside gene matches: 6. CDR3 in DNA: TGTGCCAGCAGCCCGCGGACTAGCGGGGGCACCTACGAGCAGTACTTC. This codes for CASSPRTSGGTYEQYF.

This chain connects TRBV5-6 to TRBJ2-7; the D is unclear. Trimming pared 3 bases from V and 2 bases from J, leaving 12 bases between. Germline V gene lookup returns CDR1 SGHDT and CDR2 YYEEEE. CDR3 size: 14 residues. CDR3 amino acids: CASSSQMTPYEQYF. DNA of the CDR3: TGTGCCAGCAGCTCACAGATGACCCCCTACGAGCAGTACTTC.

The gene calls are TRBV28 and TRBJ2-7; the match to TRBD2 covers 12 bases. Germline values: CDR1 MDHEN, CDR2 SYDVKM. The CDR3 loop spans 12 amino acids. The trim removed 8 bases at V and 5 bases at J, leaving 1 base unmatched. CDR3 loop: CASLAGGHEQYF. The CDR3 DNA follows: TGTGCCAGCCTAGCGGGAGGGCACGAGCAGTACTTC.

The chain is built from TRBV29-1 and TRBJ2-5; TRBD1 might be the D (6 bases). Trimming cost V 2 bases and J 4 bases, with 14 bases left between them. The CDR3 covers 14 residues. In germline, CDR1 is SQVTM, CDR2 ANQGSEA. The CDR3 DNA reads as TGCAGCGTTGAATCTAACAGGGTCGGAGAGACCCAGTACTTC. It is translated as CSVESNRVGETQYF.

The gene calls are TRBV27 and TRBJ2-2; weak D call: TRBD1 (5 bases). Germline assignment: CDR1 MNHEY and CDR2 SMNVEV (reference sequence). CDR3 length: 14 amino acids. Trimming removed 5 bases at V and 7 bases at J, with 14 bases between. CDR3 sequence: CASSPTGSIGELFF. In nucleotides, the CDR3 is TGTGCCAGCAGTCCCACAGGATCGATCGGGGAGCTGTTTTTT.

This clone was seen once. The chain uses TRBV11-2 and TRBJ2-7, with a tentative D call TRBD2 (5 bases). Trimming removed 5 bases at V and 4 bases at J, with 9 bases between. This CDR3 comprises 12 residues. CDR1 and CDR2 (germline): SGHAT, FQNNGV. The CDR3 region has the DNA TGTGCCAGCAGCATTGAGGGTTACGAGCAGTACTTC. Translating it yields CASSIEGYEQYF. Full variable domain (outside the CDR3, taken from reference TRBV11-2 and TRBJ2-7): EAGVAQSPRYKIIEKRQSVAFWCNPISGHATLYWYQQILGQGPKLLIQFQNNGVVDDSQLPKDRFSAERLKGVDSTLKIQPAKLEDSAVYLCASSIEGYEQYFGPGTRLTVT.

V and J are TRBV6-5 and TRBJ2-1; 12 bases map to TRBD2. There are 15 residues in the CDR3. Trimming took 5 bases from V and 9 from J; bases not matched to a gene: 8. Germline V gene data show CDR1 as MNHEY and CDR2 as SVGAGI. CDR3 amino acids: CASSTTSGSISEQFF. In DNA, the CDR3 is TGTGCCAGCAGTACGACTAGCGGGAGCATAAGTGAGCAGTTCTTC.

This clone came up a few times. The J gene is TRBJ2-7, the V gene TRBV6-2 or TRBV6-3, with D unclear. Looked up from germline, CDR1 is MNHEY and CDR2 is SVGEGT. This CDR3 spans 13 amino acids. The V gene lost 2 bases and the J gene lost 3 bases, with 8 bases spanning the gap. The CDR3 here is CASSYTPDYEQYF. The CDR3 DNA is TGTGCCAGCAGTTACACACCTGACTACGAGCAGTACTTC.

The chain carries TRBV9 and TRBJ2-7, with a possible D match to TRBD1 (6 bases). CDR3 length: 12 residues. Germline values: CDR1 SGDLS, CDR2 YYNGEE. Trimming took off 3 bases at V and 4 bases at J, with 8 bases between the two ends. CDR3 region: CASSDREYEQYF. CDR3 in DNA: TGTGCCAGCAGCGACAGGGAGTACGAGCAGTACTTC.

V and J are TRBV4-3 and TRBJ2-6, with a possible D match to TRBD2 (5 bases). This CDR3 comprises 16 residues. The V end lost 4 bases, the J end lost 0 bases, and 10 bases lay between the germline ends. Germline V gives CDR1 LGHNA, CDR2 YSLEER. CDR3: CASSRDRGSGANVLTF. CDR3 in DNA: TGCGCCAGCAGCCGGGATCGGGGCTCTGGGGCCAACGTCCTGACTTTC.

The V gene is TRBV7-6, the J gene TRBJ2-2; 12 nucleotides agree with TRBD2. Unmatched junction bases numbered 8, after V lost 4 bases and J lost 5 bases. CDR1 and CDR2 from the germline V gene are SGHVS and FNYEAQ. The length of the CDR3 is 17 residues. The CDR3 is CASSSLAGGAETGELFF. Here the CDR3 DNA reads TGTGCCAGCAGCTCCCTAGCGGGAGGGGCGGAAACCGGGGAGCTGTTTTTT.

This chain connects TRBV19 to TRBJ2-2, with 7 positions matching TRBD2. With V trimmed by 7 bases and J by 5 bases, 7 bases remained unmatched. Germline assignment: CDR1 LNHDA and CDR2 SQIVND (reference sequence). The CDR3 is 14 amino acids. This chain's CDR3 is CASMAGEWTGELFF. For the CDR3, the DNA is TGTGCCAGTATGGCGGGAGAGTGGACCGGGGAGCTGTTTTTT.

The CDR3 DNA reads as TGTGCCAGCAGCGCCCACCTAGCGGGAGGGTCCTACAATGAGCAGTTCTTC. Residues: CASSAHLAGGSYNEQFF. The chain joins TRBV9 to TRBJ2-1, with 12 bases lining up with TRBD2. The CDR3 contains 17 residues. The junction had 5 bases not matched to a gene; V was cut back by 3 bases and J by 1 base. Looked up from germline, CDR1 is SGDLS and CDR2 is YYNGEE.

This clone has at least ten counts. CDR3 DNA: TGTGCCAGCAGCAAGAGTCACACTGAAGCTTTCTTT. Translating gives CASSKSHTEAFF. This chain links TRBV7-2 with TRBJ1-1; D is unclear. Germline CDR1 SGHTA, CDR2 FQGNSA. Trimming took 5 bases from V and 3 from J, leaving 7 bases between them. The CDR3 is 12 amino acids.

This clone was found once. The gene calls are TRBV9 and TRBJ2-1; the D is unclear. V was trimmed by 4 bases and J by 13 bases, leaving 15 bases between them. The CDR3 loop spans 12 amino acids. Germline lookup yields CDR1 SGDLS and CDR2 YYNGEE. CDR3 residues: CASSPSAQLQFF. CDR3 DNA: TGTGCCAGCAGCCCCAGCGCTCAATTACAGTTCTTC.

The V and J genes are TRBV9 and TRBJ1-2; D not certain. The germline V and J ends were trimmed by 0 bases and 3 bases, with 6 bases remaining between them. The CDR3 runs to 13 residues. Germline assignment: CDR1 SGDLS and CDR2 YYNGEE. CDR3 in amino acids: CASSVDGDYGYTF. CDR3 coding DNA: TGTGCCAGCAGCGTAGACGGGGACTATGGCTACACCTTC.

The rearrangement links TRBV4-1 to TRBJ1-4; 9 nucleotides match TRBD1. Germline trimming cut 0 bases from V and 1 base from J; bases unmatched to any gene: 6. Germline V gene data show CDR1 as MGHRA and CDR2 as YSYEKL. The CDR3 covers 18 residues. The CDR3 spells CASSQEPDRGGTNEKLFF. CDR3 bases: TGCGCCAGCAGCCAAGAACCCGACAGGGGGGGAACTAATGAAAAACTGTTTTTT.

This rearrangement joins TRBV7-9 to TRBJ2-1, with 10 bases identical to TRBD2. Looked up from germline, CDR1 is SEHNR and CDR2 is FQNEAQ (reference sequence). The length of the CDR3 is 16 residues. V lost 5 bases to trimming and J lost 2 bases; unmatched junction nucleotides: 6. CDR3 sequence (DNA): TGTGCCAGCAGCGCTCCCGGGACTAGCGCCTACAATGAGCAGTTCTTC. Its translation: CASSAPGTSAYNEQFF. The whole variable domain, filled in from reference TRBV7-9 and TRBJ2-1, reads DTGVSQNPRHKITKRGQNVTFRCDPISEHNRLYWYRQTLGQGPEFLTYFQNEAQLEKSRLLSDRFSAERPKGSFSTLEIQRTEQGDSAMYLCASSAPGTSAYNEQFFGPGTRLTVL.

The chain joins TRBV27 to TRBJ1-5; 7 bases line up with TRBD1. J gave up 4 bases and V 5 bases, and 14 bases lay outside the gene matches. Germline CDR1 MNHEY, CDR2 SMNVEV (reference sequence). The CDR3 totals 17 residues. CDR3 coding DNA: TGTGCCAGCAGTCGCGGGAGGGGGCTAGTGGCAAATCAGCCCCAGCATTTT. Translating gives CASSRGRGLVANQPQHF.

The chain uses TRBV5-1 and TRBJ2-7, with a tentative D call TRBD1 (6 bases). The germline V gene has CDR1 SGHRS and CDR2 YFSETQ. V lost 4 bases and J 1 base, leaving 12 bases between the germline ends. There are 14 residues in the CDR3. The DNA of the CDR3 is TGCGCCAGCAGCGGCGGACAGAGTTCCTACGAGCAGTACTTC. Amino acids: CASSGGQSSYEQYF.

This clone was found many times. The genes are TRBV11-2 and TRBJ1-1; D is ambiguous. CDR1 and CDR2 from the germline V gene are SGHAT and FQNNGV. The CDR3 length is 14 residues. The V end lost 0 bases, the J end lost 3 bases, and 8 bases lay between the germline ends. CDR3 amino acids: CASSLEEGYTEAFF. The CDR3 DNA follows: TGTGCCAGCAGCTTAGAGGAGGGCTACACTGAAGCTTTCTTT.